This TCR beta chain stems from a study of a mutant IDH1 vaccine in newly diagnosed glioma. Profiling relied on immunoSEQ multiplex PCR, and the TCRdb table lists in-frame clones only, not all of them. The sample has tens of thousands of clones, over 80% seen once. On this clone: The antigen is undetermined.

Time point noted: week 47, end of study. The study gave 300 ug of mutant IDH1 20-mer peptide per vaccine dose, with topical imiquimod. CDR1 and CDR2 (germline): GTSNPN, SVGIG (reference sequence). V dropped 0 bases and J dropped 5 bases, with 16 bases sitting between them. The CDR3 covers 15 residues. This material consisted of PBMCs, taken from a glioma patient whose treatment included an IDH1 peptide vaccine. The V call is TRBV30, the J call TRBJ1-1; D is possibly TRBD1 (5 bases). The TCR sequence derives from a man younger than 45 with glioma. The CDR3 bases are TGTGCCTGGAGTGTGGGCAGGGTCGTCGTAACTGAAGCTTTCTTT. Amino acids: CAWSVGRVVVTEAFF. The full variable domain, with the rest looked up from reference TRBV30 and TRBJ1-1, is SQTIHQWPATLVQPVGSPLSLECTVEGTSNPNLYWYRQAAGRGLQLLFYSVGIGQISSEVPQNLSASRPQDRQFILSSKKLLLSDSGFYLCAWSVGRVVVTEAFFGQGTRLTVV.